Sequencing of this T cell receptor (beta chain) was carried out in a study of breast tumors, draining lymph nodes, adjacent tissues. This clonotype was counted ten times or more. TCRdb fed the multiplex PCR reads into MiXCR, producing one record per CDR3 protein. The table lists 80,000 to 130,000 distinct CDR3 sequences, around 21% of them singletons. Trimming pared 2 bases from V and 2 bases from J, leaving 9 bases between. The germline CDR1 and CDR2 sequences are KGHDR and SFDVKD. This CDR3 has 14 amino acids. The lymph nodes were axillary draining lymph nodes from breast cancer patients. Sequencing was carried out using axillary lymph node tissue. The rearrangement links TRBV24-1 to TRBJ2-7; D uncertain. The TCR was taken from a female donor with breast cancer. Some clones in this sample may be carry-over from other donors' samples. The CDR3 region is CATSDSARAYEQYF. CDR3 sequence (DNA): TGTGCCACCAGTGATTCGGCCAGAGCCTACGAGCAGTACTTC.